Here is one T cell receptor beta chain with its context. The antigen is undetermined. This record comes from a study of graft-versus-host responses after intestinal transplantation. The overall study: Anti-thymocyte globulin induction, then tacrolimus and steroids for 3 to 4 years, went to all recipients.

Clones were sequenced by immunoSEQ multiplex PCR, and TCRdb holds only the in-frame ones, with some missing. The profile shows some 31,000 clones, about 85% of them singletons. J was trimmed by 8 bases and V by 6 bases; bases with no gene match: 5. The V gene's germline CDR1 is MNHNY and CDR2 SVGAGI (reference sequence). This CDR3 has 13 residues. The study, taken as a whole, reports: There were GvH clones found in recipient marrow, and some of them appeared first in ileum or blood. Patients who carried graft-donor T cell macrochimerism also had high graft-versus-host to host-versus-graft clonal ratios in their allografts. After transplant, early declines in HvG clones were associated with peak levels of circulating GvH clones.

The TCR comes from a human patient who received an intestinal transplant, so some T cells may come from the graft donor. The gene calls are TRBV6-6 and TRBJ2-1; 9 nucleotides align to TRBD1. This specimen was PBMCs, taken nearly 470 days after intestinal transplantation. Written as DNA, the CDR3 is TGTGCCAGCAGAGGGACAGGGAGCTATGAGCAGTTCTTC. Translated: CASRGTGSYEQFF.